The sequence of this TCR beta chain was determined in a study of molecular identifiers for immune sequencing clone quantification. The study, taken as a whole, reports: The share of molecules held by clones above 20 RNA copies was over 97% in effector cells and under 1% in naive cells. Jurkat TCR RNA from one cell was spiked into about a million naive cells, and it was reportedly detectable there.

A CD8+CD4-CCR7+CD45RA+ phenotype served as the sorting definition for naive CD8 T cells. The germline V gene has CDR1 DFQATT and CDR2 SNEGSKA (reference sequence). This CDR3 has 17 residues. Trimming removed 1 base at V and 0 bases at J, with 17 bases between. Libraries of bulk TCR were made by previously described methods (with listed TCR primers). TCRdb reanalysed the PCR reads using MiXCR and keeps one entry per CDR3 protein. The data contain 600,000 to 650,000 distinct CDR3 sequences, around 20% of them singletons. Points on this clonotype: Antigen: not known. This could be a read error, since a much larger clone is one nucleotide away. The conserved final phenylalanine or tryptophan is absent from the CDR3, which likely points to a read error.

This rearrangement joins TRBV20-1 to TRBJ2-3; D unresolved. The clonotype comes from a human donor in good health. Some libraries in this study had Jurkat cell RNA spiked in. The sequenced sample consisted of naive CD8+ T cells from blood, with Jurkat cell RNA spiked in. Subset indicated: FACS-sorted CD8+CD4-CCR7+CD45RA+ naive T cells. Here the CDR3 reads CSARVISLRESTDTQYL. In DNA, the CDR3 is TGCAGTGCTAGAGTGATATCGCTCAGAGAGAGCACAGATACGCAGTATCTT.